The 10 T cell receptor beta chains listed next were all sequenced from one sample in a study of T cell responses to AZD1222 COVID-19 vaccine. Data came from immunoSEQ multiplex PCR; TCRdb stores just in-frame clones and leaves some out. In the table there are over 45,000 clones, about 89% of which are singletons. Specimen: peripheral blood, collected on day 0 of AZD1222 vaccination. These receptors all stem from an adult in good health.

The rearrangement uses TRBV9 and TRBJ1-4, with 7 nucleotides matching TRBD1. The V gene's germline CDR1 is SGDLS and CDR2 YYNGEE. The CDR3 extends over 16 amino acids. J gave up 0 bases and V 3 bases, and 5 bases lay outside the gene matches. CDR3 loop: CASSARGSATNEKLFF. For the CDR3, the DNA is TGTGCCAGCAGCGCCAGGGGGTCAGCAACTAATGAAAAACTGTTTTTT. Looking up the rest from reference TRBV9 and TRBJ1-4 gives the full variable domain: DSGVTQTPKHLITATGQRVTLRCSPRSGDLSVYWYQQSLDQGLQFLIQYYNGEERAKGNILERFSAQQFPDLHSELNLSSLELGDSALYFCASSARGSATNEKLFFGSGTQLSVL.

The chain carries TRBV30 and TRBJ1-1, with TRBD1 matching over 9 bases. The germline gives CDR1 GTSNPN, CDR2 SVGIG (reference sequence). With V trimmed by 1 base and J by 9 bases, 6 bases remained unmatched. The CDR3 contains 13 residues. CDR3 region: CAWSAGQGLKAFF. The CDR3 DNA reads TGTGCCTGGAGTGCGGGACAGGGACTGAAAGCTTTCTTT.

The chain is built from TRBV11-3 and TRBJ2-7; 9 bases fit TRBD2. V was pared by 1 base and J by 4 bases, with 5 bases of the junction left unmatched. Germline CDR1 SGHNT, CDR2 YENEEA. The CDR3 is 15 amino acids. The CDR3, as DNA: TGTGCCAGCAGCTTAGGGTCTAGCGGGAATTACGAGCAGTACTTC. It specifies CASSLGSSGNYEQYF.

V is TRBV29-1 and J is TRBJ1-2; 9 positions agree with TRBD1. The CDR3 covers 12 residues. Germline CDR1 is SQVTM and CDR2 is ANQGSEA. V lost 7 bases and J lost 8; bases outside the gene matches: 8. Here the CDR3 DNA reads TGCAGCGGCGCACAGGGGGCGCAGGGCTACACCTTC. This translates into CSGAQGAQGYTF.

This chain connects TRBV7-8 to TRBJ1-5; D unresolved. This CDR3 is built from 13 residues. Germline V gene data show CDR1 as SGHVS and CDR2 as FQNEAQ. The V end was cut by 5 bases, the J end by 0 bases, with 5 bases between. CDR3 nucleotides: TGTGCCAGCAGCGCCTATAGCAATCAGCCCCAGCATTTT. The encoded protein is CASSAYSNQPQHF.

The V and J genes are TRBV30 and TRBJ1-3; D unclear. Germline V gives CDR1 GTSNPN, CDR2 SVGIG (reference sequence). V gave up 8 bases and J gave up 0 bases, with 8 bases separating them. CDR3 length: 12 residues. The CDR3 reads CARVGSGNTIYF. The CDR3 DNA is TGTGCCCGTGTTGGCTCTGGAAACACCATATATTTT.

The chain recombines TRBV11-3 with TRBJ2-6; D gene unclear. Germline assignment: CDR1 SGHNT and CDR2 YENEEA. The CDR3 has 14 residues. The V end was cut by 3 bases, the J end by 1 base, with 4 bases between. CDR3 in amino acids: CASSLGSGANVLTF. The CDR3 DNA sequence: TGTGCCAGCAGCTTGGGGTCTGGGGCCAACGTCCTGACTTTC.

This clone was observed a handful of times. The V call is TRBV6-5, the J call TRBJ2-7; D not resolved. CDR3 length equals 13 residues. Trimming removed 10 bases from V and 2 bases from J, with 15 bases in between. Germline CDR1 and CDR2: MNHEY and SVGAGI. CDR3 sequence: CATSSPVAYEQYF. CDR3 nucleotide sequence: TGTGCCACATCGAGCCCTGTAGCCTACGAGCAGTACTTC.

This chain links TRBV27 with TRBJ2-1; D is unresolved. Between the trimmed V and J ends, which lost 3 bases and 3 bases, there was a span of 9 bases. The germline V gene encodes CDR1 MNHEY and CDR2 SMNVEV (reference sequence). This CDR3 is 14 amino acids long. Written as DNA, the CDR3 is TGTGCCAGCAGTTTTAGGATTCTCTACAATGAGCAGTTCTTC. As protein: CASSFRILYNEQFF.

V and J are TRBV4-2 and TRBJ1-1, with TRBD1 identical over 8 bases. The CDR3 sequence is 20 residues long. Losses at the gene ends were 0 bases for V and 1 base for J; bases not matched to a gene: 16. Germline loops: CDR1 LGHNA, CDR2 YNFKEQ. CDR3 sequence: CASSQDPGGGQGARNTEAFF. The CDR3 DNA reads TGTGCCAGCAGCCAAGATCCGGGAGGCGGGCAGGGGGCTCGGAACACTGAAGCTTTCTTT.